The T cell receptor (beta chain) under discussion was sequenced for a study of brain metastases from non-small cell lung cancer. Study conclusions and caveats: Metastases had sparse T cells but largely shared repertoires with primaries. Compared with primary tumors, brain metastases showed less T-cell infiltration. T-cell clones appeared expanded in about 60% of brain metastases relative to matched primary tumors.

Some clones are missing from TCRdb's copy, which holds only in-frame ones; the method was immunoSEQ multiplex PCR. Here the sample spans roughly 2,800 clones, around 83% being singletons. As regards this clone: Its specificity is unknown.

Trimming at V came to 3 bases and at J to 6 bases, leaving 10 bases not matched to a gene. Per the germline V gene, CDR1 is SGHRS and CDR2 is YFSETQ. The CDR3 extends over 15 amino acids. The sequencing sample was made of primary lung tumor tissue. The genes are TRBV5-1 and TRBJ2-7, with 9 bases lining up with TRBD1. This TCR was recovered from a donor aged 40 or older with non-small cell lung cancer. CDR3: CASSSGTGNLGEQYF. The CDR3 DNA is TGCGCCAGCAGCTCCGGGACAGGGAATTTGGGCGAGCAGTACTTC. Variable domain in full (rest from reference TRBV5-1 and TRBJ2-7): KAGVTQTPRYLIKTRGQQVTLSCSPISGHRSVSWYQQTPGQGLQFLFEYFSETQRNKGNFPGRFSGRQFSNSRSEMNVSTLELGDSALYLCASSSGTGNLGEQYFGPGTRLTVT.